The 2 T cell receptor beta chains listed next were all sequenced from one sample in a study of CD8+CD57+ T cells in acquired aplastic anemia. An expansion of CD8+CD57+ cells by flow cytometry had been shown in patients chosen for sequencing. The TCR beta profiling, which covered VDJ combination and CDR3 sequence, was carried out using genomic DNA as the template. TCRdb redid the calling of the reads with MiXCR, one entry per CDR3 protein. The sample includes 200,000 to 250,000 distinct CDR3 sequences, 65% of them seen just once. Input material: sorted CD4+, CD8+, or CD8+CD57+ T cells (not recorded which) from PBMCs. These receptors were obtained from a human donor with aplastic anemia.

The V call is TRBV7-3, the J call TRBJ1-1; D is perhaps TRBD1 (6 bases). The CDR3 extends over 13 amino acids. The germline V gene encodes CDR1 SGHTA and CDR2 FQGTGA. The V end lost 7 bases, the J end lost 2 bases, and 11 bases lay between the germline ends. CDR3 loop: CASKGTPNTEAFF. CDR3 nucleotides: TGTGCCAGCAAGGGGACACCAAACACTGAAGCTTTCTTT.

This rearrangement joins TRBV7-7 to TRBJ1-1; 9 bases fit TRBD1. The CDR3 consists of 13 residues. Per germline, CDR1 SSHAT and CDR2 FNYEAQ (reference sequence). CDR3 sequence: CAIGLPGQGPAFF. For the CDR3, the DNA is TGTGCTATCGGATTACCGGGACAGGGCCCCGCTTTCTTT. Complete variable domain (other parts from reference TRBV7-7 and TRBJ1-1): GAGVSQSPRYKVTKRGQDVTLRCDPISSHATLYWYQQALGQGPEFLTYFNYEAQPDKSGLPSDRFSAERPEGSISTLTIQRTEQRDSAMYRCAIGLPGQGPAFFGQGTRLTVV.